This T cell receptor beta chain comes out of a study of blood T cell repertoires in COVID-19. Study summary: PBMCs, B-cell-depleted T cells, or T cells provided the cDNA or gDNA that made up the material.

This clone was seen a few times. TCRdb's copy holds only in-frame clones and misses some; the assay was immunoSEQ multiplex PCR. Of tens of thousands of clones in the sample, around four fifths were seen once. The CDR3 totals 11 residues. Germline V gene lookup returns CDR1 SGHAT and CDR2 FQNNGV. Trimming took 3 bases from V and 4 from J, leaving 3 bases between them. The receptor's source is an elderly woman with active or convalescent COVID-19. The specimen sequenced was peripheral blood. The chain uses TRBV11-2 and TRBJ2-5; D unclear. CDR3 loop: CASSFLETQYF. As DNA, the CDR3 is TGTGCCAGCAGCTTCTTAGAGACCCAGTACTTC.